This entry lists 19 T cell receptor beta chains sequenced from one sample in a study of blood T cell repertoires in COVID-19. Profiled with immunoSEQ multiplex PCR; TCRdb holds only in-frame clones, not every one. The sample shows 170,000 or so clones, 65% to 90% of them seen only once. The sample consisted of peripheral blood. Receptors were obtained from a man in his fifties or sixties with active or convalescent COVID-19.

In its sample, this clone was seen a few times. The chain recombines TRBV9 with TRBJ2-5, with 8 bases identical to TRBD2. The CDR3 runs 15 residues. CDR1 and CDR2 from the germline V gene are SGDLS and YYNGEE. V was pared by 4 bases and J by 1 base, with 6 bases of the junction left unmatched. CDR3 protein: CASSHSGGLQETQYF. In nucleotides, the CDR3 is TGTGCCAGCAGCCATTCGGGAGGGCTCCAAGAGACCCAGTACTTC.

The chain uses TRBV2 and TRBJ1-1, with a weak D call TRBD1 (6 bases). CDR3 size: 12 residues. V lost 5 bases and J 6 bases, leaving 10 bases between the germline ends. Germline V lookup: CDR1 SNHLY, CDR2 FYNNEI. The CDR3 sequence is CASSYRVPEAFF. The CDR3 DNA reads TGTGCCAGCAGTTACAGGGTCCCTGAAGCTTTCTTT. The full variable domain, its missing parts supplied by reference TRBV2 and TRBJ1-1, is EPEVTQTPSHQVTQMGQEVILRCVPISNHLYFYWYRQILGQKVEFLVSFYNNEISEKSEIFDDQFSVERPDGSNFTLKIRSTKLEDSAMYFCASSYRVPEAFFGQGTRLTVV.

V and J are TRBV11-3 and TRBJ2-7, with D perhaps TRBD2 (5 bases). Germline V gene data show CDR1 as SGHNT and CDR2 as YENEEA. V lost 5 bases to trimming and J lost 3 bases, with 14 bases between them. The CDR3 sequence is 14 residues long. CDR3 protein: CASSLRLLGYEQYF. The CDR3, as DNA: TGTGCCAGCAGCCTACGACTACTAGGCTACGAGCAGTACTTC.

The chain combines TRBV7-2 with TRBJ2-1; 14 bases fit TRBD2. This CDR3 is 16 amino acids long. CDR1 is SGHTA, CDR2 FQGNSA, per germline. The junction had 6 bases not matched to a gene; V was cut back by 3 bases and J by 8 bases. CDR3 sequence reads: CASSLGTSGSRYEQFF. As DNA, the CDR3 is TGTGCCAGCAGCTTGGGGACTAGCGGGAGTAGGTATGAGCAGTTCTTC.

This chain links TRBV6-5 with TRBJ2-5; D is undetermined. The CDR3 is 13 residues long. The V gene lost 6 bases and the J gene lost 1 base, with 9 bases spanning the gap. CDR1 MNHEY and CDR2 SVGAGI come from the germline V gene. DNA for the CDR3: TGTGCCAGCAGAACTAACACCCAAGAGACCCAGTACTTC. It encodes CASRTNTQETQYF.

This sequence joins TRBV5-6 and TRBJ1-1; D uncertain. V lost 0 bases and J lost 10, with 16 bases in between. Germline CDR1 is SGHDT and CDR2 is YYEEEE. The CDR3 is 14 amino acids. The CDR3 region is CASSLAGVLTRAFF. The CDR3 DNA follows: TGTGCCAGCAGCTTGGCCGGAGTCCTCACGAGAGCTTTCTTT. The variable domain in full, with the rest retrieved from reference TRBV5-6 and TRBJ1-1, is DAGVTQSPTHLIKTRGQQVTLRCSPKSGHDTVSWYQQALGQGPQFIFQYYEEEERQRGNFPDRFSGHQFPNYSSELNVNALLLGDSALYLCASSLAGVLTRAFFGQGTRLTVV.

The rearrangement joins TRBV5-6 to TRBJ1-5; D may be TRBD1 (6 bases). V shed 4 bases and J shed 4 bases, with 27 bases lying between them. CDR1 is SGHDT and CDR2 is YYEEEE in the germline V gene. The CDR3 is 19 residues long. The CDR3 DNA follows: TGTGCCAGCAGCGTAACCCGGAACAGGGTATTATTCACGAATCAGCCCCAGCATTTT. As protein: CASSVTRNRVLFTNQPQHF.

This rearrangement joins TRBV10-3 to TRBJ2-7; TRBD1 might be the D (5 bases). This CDR3 region has 14 residues. V lost 7 bases, J lost 1 base, and 14 bases lay in between. Germline CDR1 reads ENHRY; CDR2 reads SYGVKD. The CDR3 sequence is CAIKTGDPSYEQYF. The CDR3 DNA follows: TGTGCCATCAAAACAGGCGACCCTTCCTACGAGCAGTACTTC.

The V call is TRBV18, the J call TRBJ2-3; D remains unclear. This CDR3 contains 15 residues. The V gene lost 6 bases and the J gene lost 0 bases, with 13 bases spanning the gap. Germline V lookup: CDR1 KGHSH, CDR2 LQKENI. For the CDR3, the DNA is TGTGCCAGCTCCACCACCCTTACTAGCACAGATACGCAGTATTTT. Translation gives CASSTTLTSTDTQYF.

The V call is TRBV12-3 or TRBV12-4, the J call TRBJ2-1; no clear D. V lost 7 bases and J lost 11, with 12 bases in between. The CDR3 is made up of 11 amino acids. The CDR3 is CASTSGFKQFF. CDR3 DNA: TGTGCCAGCACCTCGGGTTTTAAGCAGTTCTTC.

The CDR3 loop is CASSFGDRELSSGNTIYF. As DNA, the CDR3 is TGTGCCAGCAGCTTTGGGGACAGGGAGCTATCCTCTGGAAACACCATATATTTT. The V gene is TRBV5-6, the J gene TRBJ1-3, with 9 bases matching TRBD1. Germline CDR1 reads SGHDT; CDR2 reads YYEEEE. CDR3 size: 18 residues. With V trimmed by 2 bases and J by 0 bases, 9 bases remained unmatched.

The genes are TRBV30 and TRBJ1-5; 8 nucleotides agree with TRBD1. CDR3 length: 16 residues. Germline values: CDR1 GTSNPN, CDR2 SVGIG (reference sequence). Losses at the gene ends were 0 bases for V and 4 bases for J; bases not matched to a gene: 8. The chain's CDR3 is CAWSVPRTGRNQPQHF. DNA of the CDR3: TGTGCCTGGAGTGTACCCCGGACAGGGCGTAATCAGCCCCAGCATTTT. Full variable domain (remainder filled in from reference TRBV30 and TRBJ1-5): SQTIHQWPATLVQPVGSPLSLECTVEGTSNPNLYWYRQAAGRGLQLLFYSVGIGQISSEVPQNLSASRPQDRQFILSSKKLLLSDSGFYLCAWSVPRTGRNQPQHFGDGTRLSIL.

The chain couples TRBV7-2 to TRBJ2-7, with TRBD1 matching over 10 bases. Trimming took 3 bases from V and 2 from J; bases not matched to a gene: 4. Germline loops: CDR1 SGHTA, CDR2 FQGNSA. The CDR3 sequence is 15 residues long. CDR3 sequence reads: CASSLGQGTAYEQYF. Written as DNA, the CDR3 is TGTGCCAGCAGCTTGGGACAGGGGACGGCCTACGAGCAGTACTTC.

The rearrangement uses TRBV4-3 and TRBJ2-3, with TRBD1 identical over 9 bases. The CDR3 loop spans 15 amino acids. Per the germline V gene, CDR1 is LGHNA and CDR2 is YSLEER. The ends lost 0 bases at V and 6 bases at J; junction bases unmatched: 4. The CDR3 sequence: CASSQDRTGVDTQYF. The CDR3 DNA follows: TGCGCCAGCAGCCAAGACCGGACAGGGGTGGATACGCAGTATTTT.

The chain links TRBV11-2 to TRBJ2-7, with D possibly TRBD2 on 5 matching bases. The germline V and J ends were trimmed by 1 base and 6 bases, with 7 bases remaining between them. This CDR3 has 12 residues. Germline V gives CDR1 SGHAT, CDR2 FQNNGV. The DNA of the CDR3 is TGTGCCAGCAGCTTAGGAGGGCCCGAGCAGTACTTC. Its translation is CASSLGGPEQYF. The complete variable domain, with remaining parts taken from reference TRBV11-2 and TRBJ2-7, reads EAGVAQSPRYKIIEKRQSVAFWCNPISGHATLYWYQQILGQGPKLLIQFQNNGVVDDSQLPKDRFSAERLKGVDSTLKIQPAKLEDSAVYLCASSLGGPEQYFGPGTRLTVT.

V usage is TRBV7-9 and J usage is TRBJ1-5, with 8 nucleotides matching TRBD1. V trimming: 1 base; J trimming: 4 bases; junction bases outside the gene matches: 3. CDR3 size: 15 residues. Per germline, CDR1 SEHNR and CDR2 FQNEAQ (reference sequence). CDR3 region: CASSLDWTGNQPQHF. Written as DNA, the CDR3 is TGTGCCAGCAGCTTAGATTGGACAGGGAATCAGCCCCAGCATTTT.

The chain links TRBV10-2 to TRBJ2-1; 12 bases map to TRBD2. The CDR3 runs to 16 residues. Germline V gene data show CDR1 as WSHSY and CDR2 as SAAADI. V lost 4 bases to trimming and J lost 6 bases; unmatched junction nucleotides: 7. The CDR3 bases are TGCGCCAGCAGTGGGCTAGCGGGAGGGGTAGGCAATGAGCAGTTCTTC. The encoded protein is CASSGLAGGVGNEQFF.

The chain recombines TRBV3-1 (or the pseudogene TRBV3-2) with TRBJ2-7, with 10 bases aligning to TRBD1. The CDR3 runs 15 residues. V lost 6 bases and J lost 5; bases outside the gene matches: 10. In germline, CDR1 is LGHDT, CDR2 YNNKEL (reference sequence). CDR3 DNA sequence: TGTGCCAGCAGTCTTACGGGACAGGGGAATCACGAGCAGTACTTC. It yields the protein CASSLTGQGNHEQYF.

This clone was detected a few times. The gene calls are TRBV6-5 and TRBJ1-2; possible D gene TRBD1, 5 bases. This CDR3 contains 13 residues. The V end lost 4 bases, the J end lost 6 bases, and 12 bases lay between the germline ends. CDR1 is MNHEY and CDR2 is SVGAGI in the germline V gene. CDR3 nucleotide sequence: TGTGCCAGCAGTTCCCAGGGTTGGGATGGCTACACCTTC. Its translation: CASSSQGWDGYTF.